A selection of T cell receptor beta chains follows, all from one sample in a study of blood T cell repertoires in COVID-19. TCRdb's table, derived via immunoSEQ multiplex PCR, lists solely in-frame clones and lacks some. The sample consists of a few hundred thousand clones, approximately 86% of them appearing once. The material sequenced was peripheral blood. These receptors were collected from a woman younger than 35 with acute or convalescent COVID-19. The CDR3 runs from the conserved cysteine through the conserved F or W. The order of the fields is V gene, CDR3 length, D gene, J gene, clone size, CDR3 protein, CDR3 DNA. D genes are given only for firm matches. Some rows have no size entry. The others give once, few or many, or a class for an expanded clone.

TRBV7-9	12	.	TRBJ2-3	.	CASSRTGSTQYF	TGTGCCAGCAGCCGCACAGGGTCGACGCAGTATTTT
TRBV5-1	15	TRBD1	TRBJ1-4	many	CASSLEGTGGEKLFF	TGCGCCAGCAGCTTGGAAGGGACAGGGGGTGAAAAACTGTTTTTT
TRBV2	17	.	TRBJ2-6	.	CASRIGQTVSGANVLTF	TGTGCCAGTAGAATAGGACAGACCGTCTCTGGGGCCAACGTCCTGACTTTC
TRBV14	15	.	TRBJ2-3	.	CASSPDYFPTDTQYF	TGTGCCAGCAGCCCGGACTATTTTCCCACAGATACGCAGTATTTT
TRBV12-5	19	.	TRBJ1-6	.	CASGLVGGRMSSYNSPLHF	TGTGCTAGTGGTTTGGTGGGTGGCAGGATGAGCTCCTATAATTCACCCCTCCACTTT
TRBV10-3	14	TRBD1	TRBJ2-1	.	CAINPTGGDNEQFF	TGTGCCATCAACCCGACAGGGGGGGACAATGAGCAGTTCTTC
TRBV19	14	TRBD1	TRBJ2-7	.	CASSRRQGSDEQYF	TGTGCCAGTAGTAGGCGACAGGGTTCCGACGAGCAGTACTTC
TRBV27	13	.	TRBJ1-1	once	CASRRGDNTEAFF	TGTGCCAGCAGGCGGGGAGACAACACTGAAGCTTTCTTT
TRBV6-2/TRBV6-3	16	.	TRBJ2-5	.	CASSYGAGSPQETQYF	TGTGCCAGCAGTTACGGGGCGGGGTCACCACAAGAGACCCAGTACTTC
TRBV27	16	TRBD1	TRBJ2-5	.	CASRTGTGLRSETQYF	TGTGCCAGCAGAACAGGGACAGGCCTCCGATCAGAGACCCAGTACTTC
TRBV5-4	15	TRBD1	TRBJ2-7	few	CASRPGTGDVYEQYF	TGTGCCAGCAGACCCGGGACAGGGGACGTCTACGAGCAGTACTTC
TRBV6-5	15	.	TRBJ2-7	.	CASSYRDTHLYEQYF	TGTGCCAGCAGTTACCGGGACACACACCTTTACGAGCAGTACTTC
TRBV12-5	15	.	TRBJ1-3	.	CASGLGGFSGNTIYF	TGTGCTAGTGGGCTGGGGGGTTTCTCTGGAAACACCATATATTTT
TRBV28	14	.	TRBJ1-5	.	CASSSRGFNQPQHF	TGTGCCAGCAGTTCCCGCGGATTCAATCAGCCCCAGCATTTT
TRBV5-6	14	.	TRBJ2-2	.	CASSPVGGAGELFF	TGTGCCAGCAGCCCCGTCGGGGGAGCCGGGGAGCTGTTTTTT
TRBV5-1	15	TRBD2	TRBJ2-7	.	CASSLGTSGEYEQYF	TGCGCCAGCAGCTTGGGTACTAGCGGGGAGTACGAGCAGTACTTC
TRBV5-6	16	.	TRBJ2-3	once	CASSLRRALLSYTQYF	TGTGCCAGCAGCTTGAGGCGGGCCCTCCTCTCCTATACGCAGTATTTT
TRBV14	19	.	TRBJ2-6	.	CASSPPPGHRKSGANVLTF	TGTGCCAGCAGCCCCCCTCCGGGACACAGAAAATCTGGGGCCAACGTCCTGACTTTC
TRBV7-2	16	TRBD2	TRBJ2-1	.	CASSLAAASGYNEQFF	TGTGCCAGCAGCTTAGCCGCGGCTAGCGGTTACAATGAGCAGTTCTTC
TRBV7-9	14	TRBD1	TRBJ1-2	.	CASSGQGGLLGYTF	TGTGCCAGCAGCGGACAGGGCGGGTTGTTGGGCTACACCTTC
TRBV7-2	15	.	TRBJ2-2	.	CASSLVTANTGELFF	TGTGCCAGCAGCTTAGTGACAGCGAACACCGGGGAGCTGTTTTTT
TRBV7-9	15	TRBD1	TRBJ1-5	.	CASSRTGSFNQPQHF	TGTGCCAGCAGCCGGACAGGGAGTTTCAATCAGCCCCAGCATTTT
TRBV28	15	TRBD2	TRBJ2-7	.	CASSWGGSWSYEQYF	TGTGCCAGCAGTTGGGGGGGGAGTTGGTCCTACGAGCAGTACTTC
TRBV6-1	17	.	TRBJ1-5	.	CASSEVSGRGSGQPQHF	TGTGCCAGCAGTGAAGTTTCAGGCCGGGGGTCGGGTCAGCCCCAGCATTTT
TRBV27	18	.	TRBJ1-6	few	CASSLLRTGYSYNSPLHF	TGTGCCAGCAGTTTATTACGTACAGGTTACTCCTATAATTCACCCCTCCACTTT
TRBV2	15	TRBD2	TRBJ2-6	.	CASSGSGTGANVLTF	TGTGCCAGCAGCGGTAGCGGGACTGGGGCCAACGTCCTGACTTTC
TRBV3-1/TRBV3-2	14	TRBD2	TRBJ2-7	.	CASGQTSGGYEQYF	TGTGCCAGCGGTCAAACTAGCGGGGGCTACGAGCAGTACTTC
TRBV19	16	.	TRBJ1-6	.	CASSKGQQGPNSPLHF	TGTGCCAGTAGTAAGGGACAACAGGGACCTAATTCACCCCTCCACTTT
TRBV5-1	15	.	TRBJ1-1	many	CASSQVWQGNTEAFF	TGCGCCAGCAGCCAGGTGTGGCAGGGAAACACTGAAGCTTTCTTT
TRBV15	14	.	TRBJ2-2	.	CATSKTANTGELFF	TGTGCCACCAGCAAGACTGCGAACACCGGGGAGCTGTTTTTT
TRBV29-1	18	TRBD2	TRBJ2-1	.	CSVEGTSGSDSSYNEQFF	TGCAGCGTTGAAGGGACTAGCGGGAGCGATAGCTCCTACAATGAGCAGTTCTTC
TRBV9	14	TRBD1	TRBJ1-1	.	CASRVAGGDTEAFF	TGTGCCAGCAGAGTTGCAGGGGGTGACACTGAAGCTTTCTTT